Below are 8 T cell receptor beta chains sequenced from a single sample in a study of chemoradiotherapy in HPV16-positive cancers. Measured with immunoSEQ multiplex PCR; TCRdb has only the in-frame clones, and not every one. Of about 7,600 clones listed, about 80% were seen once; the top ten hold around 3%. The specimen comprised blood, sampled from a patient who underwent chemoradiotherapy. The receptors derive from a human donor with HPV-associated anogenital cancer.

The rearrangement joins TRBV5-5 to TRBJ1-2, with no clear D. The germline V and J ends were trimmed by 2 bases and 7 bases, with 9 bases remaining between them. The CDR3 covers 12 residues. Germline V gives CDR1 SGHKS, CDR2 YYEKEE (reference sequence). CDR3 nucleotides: TGTGCCAGCAGCTTTTCTCCTAGTGGCTACACCTTC. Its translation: CASSFSPSGYTF.

The CDR3 DNA reads TGCGCCAGCAGCTTGGGACCATGGGACGAGCAGTACTTC. Encoded protein: CASSLGPWDEQYF. The V call is TRBV5-1, the J call TRBJ2-7, with unresolved D. CDR3 length: 13 amino acids. Germline V lookup: CDR1 SGHRS, CDR2 YFSETQ. V gave up 0 bases and J gave up 5 bases, with 9 bases separating them.

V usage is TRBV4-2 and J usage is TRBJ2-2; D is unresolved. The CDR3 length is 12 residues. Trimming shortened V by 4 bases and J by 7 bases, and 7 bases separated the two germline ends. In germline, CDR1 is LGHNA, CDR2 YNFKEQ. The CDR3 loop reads CASSLLLGELFF. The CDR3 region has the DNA TGTGCCAGCAGCCTCTTACTCGGGGAGCTGTTTTTT.

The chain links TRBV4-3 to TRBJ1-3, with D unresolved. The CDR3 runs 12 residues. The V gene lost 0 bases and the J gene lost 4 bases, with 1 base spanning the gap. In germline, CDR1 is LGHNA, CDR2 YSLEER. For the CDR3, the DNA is TGCGCCAGCAGCCAAGAGGGAAACACCATATATTTT. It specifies CASSQEGNTIYF.

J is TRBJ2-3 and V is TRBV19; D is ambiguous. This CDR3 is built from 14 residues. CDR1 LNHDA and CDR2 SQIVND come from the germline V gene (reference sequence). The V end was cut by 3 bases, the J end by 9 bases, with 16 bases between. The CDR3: CASSMSAAEKTQYF. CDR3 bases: TGTGCCAGTAGTATGTCGGCAGCAGAGAAGACGCAGTATTTT.

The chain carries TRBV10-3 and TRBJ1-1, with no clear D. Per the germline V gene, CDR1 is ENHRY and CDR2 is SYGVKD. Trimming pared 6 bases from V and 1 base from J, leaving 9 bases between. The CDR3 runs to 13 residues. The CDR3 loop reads CAIRGRANTEAFF. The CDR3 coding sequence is TGTGCCATCAGGGGCAGAGCGAACACTGAAGCTTTCTTT.

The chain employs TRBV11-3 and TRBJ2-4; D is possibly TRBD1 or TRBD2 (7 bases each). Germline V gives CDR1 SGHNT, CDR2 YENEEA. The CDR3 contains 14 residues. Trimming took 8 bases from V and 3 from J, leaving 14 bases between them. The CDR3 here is CASSSRGGKNIQYF. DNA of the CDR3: TGTGCCAGCTCGTCCAGGGGGGGCAAAAACATTCAGTACTTC.

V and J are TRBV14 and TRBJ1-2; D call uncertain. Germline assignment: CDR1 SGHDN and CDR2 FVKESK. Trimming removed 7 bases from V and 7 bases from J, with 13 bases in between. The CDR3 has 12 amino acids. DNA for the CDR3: TGTGCCAGCACGCACTGGTCCGGTGGCTACACCTTC. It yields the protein CASTHWSGGYTF.